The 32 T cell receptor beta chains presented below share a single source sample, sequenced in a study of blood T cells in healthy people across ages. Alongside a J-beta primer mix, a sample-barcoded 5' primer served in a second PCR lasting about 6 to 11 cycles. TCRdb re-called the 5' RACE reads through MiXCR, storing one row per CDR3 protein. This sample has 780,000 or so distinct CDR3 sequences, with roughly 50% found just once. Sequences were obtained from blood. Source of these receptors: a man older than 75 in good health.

CDR3 DNA sequence: TGTGCCAGCTCACCACCGACGGAATACACAGATACGCAGTATTTT. Translation gives CASSPPTEYTDTQYF. The rearrangement joins TRBV18 to TRBJ2-3; no clear D gene. Germline lookup yields CDR1 KGHSH and CDR2 LQKENI. V lost 0 bases, J lost 2 bases, and 9 bases lay in between. The CDR3 is made up of 15 amino acids.

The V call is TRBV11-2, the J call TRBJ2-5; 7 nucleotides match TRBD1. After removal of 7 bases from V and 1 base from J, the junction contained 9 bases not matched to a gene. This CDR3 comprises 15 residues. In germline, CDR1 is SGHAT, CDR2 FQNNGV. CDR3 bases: TGTGCCAGCAACAGACAGGGTCTCCTCCAAGAGACCCAGTACTTC. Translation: CASNRQGLLQETQYF.

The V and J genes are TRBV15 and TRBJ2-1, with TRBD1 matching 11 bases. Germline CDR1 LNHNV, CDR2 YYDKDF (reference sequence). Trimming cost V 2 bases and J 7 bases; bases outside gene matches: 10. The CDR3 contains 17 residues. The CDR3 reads CATSRLLGTGGGNEQFF. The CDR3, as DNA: TGTGCCACCAGCAGACTCCTCGGGACAGGGGGAGGGAATGAGCAGTTCTTC.

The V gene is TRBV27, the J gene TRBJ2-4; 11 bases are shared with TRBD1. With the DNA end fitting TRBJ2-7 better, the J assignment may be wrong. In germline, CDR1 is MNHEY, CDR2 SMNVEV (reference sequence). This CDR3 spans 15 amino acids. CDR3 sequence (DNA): TGTGCCAGCAGTCAGAGCGGACAGGGGGCCTTCGAGCAGTACTTC. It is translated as CASSQSGQGAFEQYF.

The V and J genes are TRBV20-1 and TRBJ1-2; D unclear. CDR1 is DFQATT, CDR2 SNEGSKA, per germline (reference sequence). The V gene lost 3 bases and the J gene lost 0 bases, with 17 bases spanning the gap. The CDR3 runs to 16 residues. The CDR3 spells CSARGSDATSNYGYTF. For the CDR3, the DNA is TGCAGTGCTAGGGGCTCCGATGCAACCTCTAACTATGGCTACACCTTC.

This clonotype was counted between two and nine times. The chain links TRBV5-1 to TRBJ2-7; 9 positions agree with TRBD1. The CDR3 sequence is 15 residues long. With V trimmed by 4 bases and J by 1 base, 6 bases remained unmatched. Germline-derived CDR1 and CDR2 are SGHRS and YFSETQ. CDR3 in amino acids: CASSIRGTGSYEQYF. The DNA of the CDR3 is TGCGCCAGCAGCATCCGCGGGACAGGGTCCTACGAGCAGTACTTC.

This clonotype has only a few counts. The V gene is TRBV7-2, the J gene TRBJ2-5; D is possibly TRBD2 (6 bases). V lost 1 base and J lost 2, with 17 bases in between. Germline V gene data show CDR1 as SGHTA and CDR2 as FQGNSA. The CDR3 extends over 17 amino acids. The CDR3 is CASSLGAGTLPQETQYF. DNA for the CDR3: TGTGCCAGCAGCTTAGGGGCGGGGACCCTTCCACAAGAGACCCAGTACTTC.

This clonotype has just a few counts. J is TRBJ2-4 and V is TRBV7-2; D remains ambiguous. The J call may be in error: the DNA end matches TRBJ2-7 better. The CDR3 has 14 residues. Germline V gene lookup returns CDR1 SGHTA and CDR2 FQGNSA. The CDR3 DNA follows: TGTGCCAGCAGCTTAGTAGCAGGAGAGTACGAGCAGTACTTC. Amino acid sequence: CASSLVAGEYEQYF.

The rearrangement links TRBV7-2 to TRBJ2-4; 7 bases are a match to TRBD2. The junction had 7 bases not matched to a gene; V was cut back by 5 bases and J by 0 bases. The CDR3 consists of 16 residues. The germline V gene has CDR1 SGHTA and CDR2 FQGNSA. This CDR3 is CASSPPSGIAKNIQYF. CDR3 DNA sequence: TGTGCCAGCAGCCCACCTAGCGGAATAGCCAAAAACATTCAGTACTTC.

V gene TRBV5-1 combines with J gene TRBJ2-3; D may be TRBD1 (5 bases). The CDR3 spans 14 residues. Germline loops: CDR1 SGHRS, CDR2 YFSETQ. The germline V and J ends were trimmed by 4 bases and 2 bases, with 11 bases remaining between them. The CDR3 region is CASSTGHYTDTQYF. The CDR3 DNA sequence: TGCGCCAGCAGCACCGGACACTACACAGATACGCAGTATTTT.

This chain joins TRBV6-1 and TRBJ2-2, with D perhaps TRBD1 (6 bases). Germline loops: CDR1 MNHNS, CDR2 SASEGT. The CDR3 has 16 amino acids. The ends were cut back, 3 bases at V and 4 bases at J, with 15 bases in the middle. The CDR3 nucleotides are TGTGCCAGCAGTGAGGAGACAGGCCTATTCACCGGGGAGCTGTTTTTT. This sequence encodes CASSEETGLFTGELFF.

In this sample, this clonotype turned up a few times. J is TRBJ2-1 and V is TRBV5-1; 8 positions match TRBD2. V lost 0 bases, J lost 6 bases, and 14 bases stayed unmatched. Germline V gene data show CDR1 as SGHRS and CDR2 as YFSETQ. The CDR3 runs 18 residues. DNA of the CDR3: TGCGCCAGCAGCTTGGTCCCCGGGACTAGTTTTTTGATCAATGAGCAGTTCTTC. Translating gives CASSLVPGTSFLINEQFF.

The CDR3 DNA reads as TGTGCCACCAGCAATGGTCCGGACACTGAAGCTTTCTTT. This gives the protein CATSNGPDTEAFF. The chain carries TRBV24-1 and TRBJ1-1; D is uncertain. This CDR3 spans 13 amino acids. CDR1 is KGHDR and CDR2 is SFDVKD in the germline V gene. Trimming pared 7 bases from V and 3 bases from J, leaving 11 bases between.

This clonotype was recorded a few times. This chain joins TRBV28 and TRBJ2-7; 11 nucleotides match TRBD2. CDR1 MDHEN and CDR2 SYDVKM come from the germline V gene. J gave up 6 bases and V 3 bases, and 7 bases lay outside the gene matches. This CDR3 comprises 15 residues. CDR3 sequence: CASSLSWTSGPEQYF. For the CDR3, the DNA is TGTGCCAGCAGTTTGTCCTGGACTAGCGGGCCCGAGCAGTACTTC.

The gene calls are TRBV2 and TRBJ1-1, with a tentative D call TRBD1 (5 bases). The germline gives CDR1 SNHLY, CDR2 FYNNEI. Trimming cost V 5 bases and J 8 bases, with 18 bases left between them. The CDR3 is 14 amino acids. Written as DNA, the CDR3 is TGTGCCAGCAGTATACGGATGACAGCTATAGAAGCTTTCTTT. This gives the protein CASSIRMTAIEAFF.

The CDR3 spells CASSSTFGEQFF. CDR3 sequence (DNA): TGTGCCAGCAGTTCCACGTTCGGTGAGCAGTTCTTC. J is TRBJ2-1 and V is TRBV28; no firm D call. Germline V CDR1 and CDR2: MDHEN, SYDVKM. Deletions cut 4 bases from V and 9 bases from J, with 10 bases between. The CDR3 length is 12 residues.

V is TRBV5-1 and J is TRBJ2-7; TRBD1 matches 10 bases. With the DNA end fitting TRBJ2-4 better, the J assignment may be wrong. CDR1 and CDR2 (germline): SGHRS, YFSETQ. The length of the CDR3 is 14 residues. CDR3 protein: CASSPGQGDGIQYF. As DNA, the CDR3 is TGCGCCAGCAGCCCAGGACAGGGGGACGGCATTCAGTACTTC.

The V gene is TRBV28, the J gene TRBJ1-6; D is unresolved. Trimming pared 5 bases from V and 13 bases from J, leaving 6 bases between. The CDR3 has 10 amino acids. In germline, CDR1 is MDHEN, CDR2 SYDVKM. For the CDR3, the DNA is TGTGCCAGCAGTAACGGTCCCCTCCACTTT. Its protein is CASSNGPLHF.

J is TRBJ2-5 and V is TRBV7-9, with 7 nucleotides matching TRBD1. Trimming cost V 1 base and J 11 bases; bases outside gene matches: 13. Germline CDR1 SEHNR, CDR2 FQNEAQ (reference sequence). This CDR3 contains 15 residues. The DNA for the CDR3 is TGTGCCAGCAGCTTAGTAAAGGGGGCCTACAATGAGCAGTACTTC. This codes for CASSLVKGAYNEQYF.

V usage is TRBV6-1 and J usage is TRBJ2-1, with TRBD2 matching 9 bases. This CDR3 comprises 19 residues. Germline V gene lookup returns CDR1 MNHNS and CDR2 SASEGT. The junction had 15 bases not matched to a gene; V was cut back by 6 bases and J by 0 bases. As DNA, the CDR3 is TGTGCCAGCAGCGGAGCGACTAGCGGAGGGCTATACTCCTACAATGAGCAGTTCTTC. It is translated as CASSGATSGGLYSYNEQFF.

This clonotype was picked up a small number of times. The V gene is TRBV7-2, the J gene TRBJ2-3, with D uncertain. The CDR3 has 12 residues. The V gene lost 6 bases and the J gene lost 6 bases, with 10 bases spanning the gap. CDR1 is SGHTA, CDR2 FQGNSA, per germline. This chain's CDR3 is CASRSSGDTQYF. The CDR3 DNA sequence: TGTGCCAGCAGATCTAGTGGGGATACGCAGTATTTT.

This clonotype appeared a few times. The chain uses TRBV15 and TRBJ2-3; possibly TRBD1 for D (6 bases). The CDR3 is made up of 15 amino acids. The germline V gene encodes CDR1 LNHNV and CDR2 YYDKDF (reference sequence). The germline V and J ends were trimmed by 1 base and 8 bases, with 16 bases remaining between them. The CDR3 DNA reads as TGTGCCACCAGCAGAGGGGGTTCACAGGGAATTACGCAGTATTTT. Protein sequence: CATSRGGSQGITQYF.

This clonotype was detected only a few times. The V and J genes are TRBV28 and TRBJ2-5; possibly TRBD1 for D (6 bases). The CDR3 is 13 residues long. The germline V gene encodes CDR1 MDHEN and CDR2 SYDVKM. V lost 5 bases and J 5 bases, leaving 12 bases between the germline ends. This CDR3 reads CASSTRGRETQYF. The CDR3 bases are TGTGCCAGCAGTACCAGGGGACGGGAGACCCAGTACTTC.

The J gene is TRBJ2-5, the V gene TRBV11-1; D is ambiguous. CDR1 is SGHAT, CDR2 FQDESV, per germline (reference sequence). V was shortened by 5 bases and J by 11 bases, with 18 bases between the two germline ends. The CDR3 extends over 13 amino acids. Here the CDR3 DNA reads TGTGCCAGCAGCCCCCTCCGTCTGAGAGAGCAGTACTTC. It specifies CASSPLRLREQYF.

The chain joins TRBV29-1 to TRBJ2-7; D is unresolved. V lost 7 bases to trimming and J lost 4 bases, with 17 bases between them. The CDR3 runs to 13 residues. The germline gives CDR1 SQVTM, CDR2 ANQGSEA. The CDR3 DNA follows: TGCAGCGCCAGACAAGGATCGACTTACGAGCAGTACTTC. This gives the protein CSARQGSTYEQYF.

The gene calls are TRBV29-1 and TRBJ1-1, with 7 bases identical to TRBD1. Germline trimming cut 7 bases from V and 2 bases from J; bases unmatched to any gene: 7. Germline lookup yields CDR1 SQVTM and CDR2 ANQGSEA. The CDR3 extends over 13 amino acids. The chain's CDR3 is CSETTGRNTEAFF. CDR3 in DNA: TGCAGCGAGACGACAGGGAGAAACACTGAAGCTTTCTTT.

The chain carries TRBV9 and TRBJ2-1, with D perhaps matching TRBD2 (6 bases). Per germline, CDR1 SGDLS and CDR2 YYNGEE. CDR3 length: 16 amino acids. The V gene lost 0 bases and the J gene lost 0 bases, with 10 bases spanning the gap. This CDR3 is CASSVGRGSSYNEQFF. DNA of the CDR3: TGTGCCAGCAGCGTAGGGAGGGGCAGCTCCTACAATGAGCAGTTCTTC.

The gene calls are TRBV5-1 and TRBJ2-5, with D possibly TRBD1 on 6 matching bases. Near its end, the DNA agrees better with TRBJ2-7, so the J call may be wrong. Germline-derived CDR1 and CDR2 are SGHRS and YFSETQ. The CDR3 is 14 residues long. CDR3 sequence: CASITQGDRNEQYF. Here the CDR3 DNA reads TGCGCCAGCATCACACAGGGAGATAGAAACGAGCAGTACTTC.

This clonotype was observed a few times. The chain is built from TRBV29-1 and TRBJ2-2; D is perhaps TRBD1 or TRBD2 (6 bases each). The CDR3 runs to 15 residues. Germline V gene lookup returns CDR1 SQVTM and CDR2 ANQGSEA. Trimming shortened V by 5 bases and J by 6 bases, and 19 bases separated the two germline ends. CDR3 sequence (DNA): TGCAGCGTTTATGGGGCGGGACATAGTCCCGGGGAGCTGTTTTTT. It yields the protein CSVYGAGHSPGELFF.

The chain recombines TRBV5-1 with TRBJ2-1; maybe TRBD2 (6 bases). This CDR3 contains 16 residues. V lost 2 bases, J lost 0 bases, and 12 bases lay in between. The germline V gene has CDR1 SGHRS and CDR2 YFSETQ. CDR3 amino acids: CASSFQATSSYNEQFF. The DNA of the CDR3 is TGCGCCAGCAGCTTTCAAGCGACTAGCTCCTACAATGAGCAGTTCTTC.

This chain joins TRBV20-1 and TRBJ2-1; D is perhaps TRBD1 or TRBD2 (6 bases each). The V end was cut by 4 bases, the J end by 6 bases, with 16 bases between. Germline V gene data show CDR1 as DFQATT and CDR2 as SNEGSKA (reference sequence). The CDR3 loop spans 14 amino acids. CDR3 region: CSATDYGGGNEQFF. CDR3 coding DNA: TGCAGTGCTACCGACTACGGAGGGGGCAATGAGCAGTTCTTC.

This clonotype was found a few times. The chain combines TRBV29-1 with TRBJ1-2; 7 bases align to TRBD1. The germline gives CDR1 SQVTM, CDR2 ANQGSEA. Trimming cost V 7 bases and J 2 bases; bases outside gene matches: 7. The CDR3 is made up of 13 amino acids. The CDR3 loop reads CSGQGGGNYGYTF. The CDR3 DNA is TGCAGCGGACAGGGTGGGGGGAACTATGGCTACACCTTC. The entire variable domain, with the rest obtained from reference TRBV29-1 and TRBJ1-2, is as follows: SAVISQKPSRDICQRGTSLTIQCQVDSQVTMMFWYRQQPGQSLTLIATANQGSEATYESGFVIDKFPISRPNLTFSTLTVSNMSPEDSSIYLCSGQGGGNYGYTFGSGTRLTVV.